This TCR beta chain comes out of a study of T cells in Graves' hyperthyroidism and ophthalmopathy. Study in general: Specimen type is peripheral blood, collected at initial diagnosis prior to any treatment.

Amplification yielded TCR beta CDR3 regions, with RNA transcripts as the source. TCR CDR3 underwent first-round RT-PCR with the HTBI primer set. One entry per CDR3 protein results from TCRdb running MiXCR on the multiplex PCR reads. In the table there are some 490,000 distinct CDR3 sequences, roughly 22% of which are singletons. The CDR3 consists of 13 residues. Deletions cut 2 bases from V and 3 bases from J, with 6 bases between. The germline V gene has CDR1 MNHNS and CDR2 SASEGT. This clonotype was counted a few times. This sequence joins TRBV6-1 and TRBJ2-3; the D is unclear. The origin of this receptor is a woman in her sixties or seventies with Graves' ophthalmopathy. Sequencing was performed on blood. CDR3 region: CASSERETDTQYF. The CDR3 nucleotides are TGTGCCAGCAGTGAACGAGAGACAGATACGCAGTATTTT.